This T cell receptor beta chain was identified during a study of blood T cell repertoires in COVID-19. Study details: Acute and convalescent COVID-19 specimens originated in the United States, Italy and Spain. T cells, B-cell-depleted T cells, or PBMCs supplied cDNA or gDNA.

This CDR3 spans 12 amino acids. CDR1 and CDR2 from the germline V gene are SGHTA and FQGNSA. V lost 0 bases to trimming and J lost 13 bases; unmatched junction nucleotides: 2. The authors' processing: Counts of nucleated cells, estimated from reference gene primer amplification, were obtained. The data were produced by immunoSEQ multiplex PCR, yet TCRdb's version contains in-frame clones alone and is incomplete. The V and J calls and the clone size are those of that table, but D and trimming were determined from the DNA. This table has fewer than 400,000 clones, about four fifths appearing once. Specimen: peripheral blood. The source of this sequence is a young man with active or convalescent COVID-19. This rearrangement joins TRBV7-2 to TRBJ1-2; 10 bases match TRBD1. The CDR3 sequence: CASSLAGQGSTF. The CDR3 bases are TGTGCCAGCAGCTTAGCGGGACAGGGGAGCACCTTC.